This TCR beta chain is drawn from a study of CD8 T cells in Susac syndrome. Reverse transcription of roughly 0.45 to 1 ug RNA used random hexamers. Multiplex PCR with immunoSEQ amplified the TCR beta CDR3 across 54 Vbeta and 13 Jbeta. TCRdb fed the immunoSEQ multiplex PCR reads into MiXCR, producing one record per CDR3 protein. This table holds about 300,000 distinct CDR3 sequences, approximately 90% found once. The study sequenced TCR beta in blood CD8+ and CD4+ T cells. The CDR3 consists of 15 residues. Trimming took off 3 bases at V and 0 bases at J, with 10 bases between the two ends. Germline values: CDR1 SNHLY, CDR2 FYNNEI.

The chain couples TRBV2 to TRBJ2-3; D might be TRBD2 (6 bases). Sequenced: CD8+ T cells from PBMCs. This TCR was recovered from a human donor with multiple sclerosis. The CDR3 region has the DNA TGTGCCAGCAGTGATGGCGGGACTAGCACAGATACGCAGTATTTT. Translating it yields CASSDGGTSTDTQYF.